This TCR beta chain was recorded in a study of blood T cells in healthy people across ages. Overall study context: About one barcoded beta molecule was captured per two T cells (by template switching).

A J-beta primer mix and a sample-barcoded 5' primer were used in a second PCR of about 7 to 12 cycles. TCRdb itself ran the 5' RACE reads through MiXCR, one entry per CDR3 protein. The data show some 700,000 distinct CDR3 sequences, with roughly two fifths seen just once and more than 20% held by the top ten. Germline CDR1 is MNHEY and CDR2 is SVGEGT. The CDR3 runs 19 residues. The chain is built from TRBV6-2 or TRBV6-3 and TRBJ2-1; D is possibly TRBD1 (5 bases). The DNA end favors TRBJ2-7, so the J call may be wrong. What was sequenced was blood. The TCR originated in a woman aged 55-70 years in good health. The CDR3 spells CASSYPLTDRAGSYNEQYF. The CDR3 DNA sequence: TGTGCCAGCAGTTATCCCCTCACTGATCGGGCAGGGTCCTACAATGAGCAGTACTTC.